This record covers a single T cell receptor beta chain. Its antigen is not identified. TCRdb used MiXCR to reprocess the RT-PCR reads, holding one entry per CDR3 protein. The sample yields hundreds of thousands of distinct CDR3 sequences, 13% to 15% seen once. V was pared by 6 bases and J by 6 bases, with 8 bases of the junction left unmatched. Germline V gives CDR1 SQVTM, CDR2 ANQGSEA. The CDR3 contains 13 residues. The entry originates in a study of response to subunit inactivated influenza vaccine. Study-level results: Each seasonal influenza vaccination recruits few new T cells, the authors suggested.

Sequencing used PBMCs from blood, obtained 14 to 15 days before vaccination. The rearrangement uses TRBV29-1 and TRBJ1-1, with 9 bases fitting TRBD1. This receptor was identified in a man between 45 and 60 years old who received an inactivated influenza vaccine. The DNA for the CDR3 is TGCAGCGTCGCCTACAGGGGGCCGGCTGAAGCTTTCTTT. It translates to CSVAYRGPAEAFF.